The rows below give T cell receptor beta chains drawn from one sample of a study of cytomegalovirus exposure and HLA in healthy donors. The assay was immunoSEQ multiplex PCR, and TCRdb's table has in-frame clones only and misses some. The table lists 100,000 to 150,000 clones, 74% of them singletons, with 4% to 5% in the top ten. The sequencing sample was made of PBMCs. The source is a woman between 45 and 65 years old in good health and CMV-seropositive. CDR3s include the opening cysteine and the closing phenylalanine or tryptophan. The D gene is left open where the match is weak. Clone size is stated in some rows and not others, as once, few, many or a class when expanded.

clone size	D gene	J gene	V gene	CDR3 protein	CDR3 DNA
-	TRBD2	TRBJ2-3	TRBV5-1	CASSLPSGVTDTQYF	TGCGCCAGCAGCTTGCCTAGCGGGGTCACAGATACGCAGTATTTT
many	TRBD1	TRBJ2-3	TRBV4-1	CASSQRTGPADTQYF	TGCGCCAGCAGCCAAAGGACAGGGCCGGCAGATACGCAGTATTTT
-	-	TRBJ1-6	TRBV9	CASSAGGDPNSPLHF	TGTGCCAGCAGCGCCGGAGGGGACCCTAATTCACCCCTCCACTTT
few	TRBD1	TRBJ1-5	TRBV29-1	CSVGGRGQPQHF	TGCAGCGTGGGGGGCAGGGGGCAGCCCCAGCATTTT
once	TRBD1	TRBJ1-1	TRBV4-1	CASSLPRTGENTEAFF	TGCGCCAGCAGCCTGCCAAGGACAGGGGAAAACACTGAAGCTTTCTTT
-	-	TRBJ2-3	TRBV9	CASSVGGASTDTQYF	TGTGCCAGCAGCGTAGGTGGGGCTAGCACAGATACGCAGTATTTT
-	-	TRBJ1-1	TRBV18	CASSPTGLGNTEAFF	TGTGCCAGCTCACCAACAGGGCTCGGGAACACTGAAGCTTTCTTT
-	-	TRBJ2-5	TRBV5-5	CASSGDYQETQYF	TGTGCCAGCAGCGGGGACTACCAAGAGACCCAGTACTTC
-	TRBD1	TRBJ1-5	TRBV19	CASSIGTGGNQPQHF	TGTGCCAGTAGTATAGGGACAGGGGGCAATCAGCCCCAGCATTTT
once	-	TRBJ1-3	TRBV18	CASSPREGDTIYF	TGTGCCAGCTCGCCCCGGGAGGGAGACACCATATATTTT
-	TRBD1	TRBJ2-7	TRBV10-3	CAINEGQGTYEQYF	TGTGCCATCAATGAGGGACAGGGGACCTACGAGCAGTACTTC
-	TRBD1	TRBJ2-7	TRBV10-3	CAIRGQGVGEQYF	TGTGCCATCAGGGGACAGGGCGTTGGCGAGCAGTACTTC
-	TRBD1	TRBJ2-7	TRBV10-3	CAISGTGAPYEQYF	TGTGCCATCTCCGGGACAGGTGCCCCCTACGAGCAGTACTTC
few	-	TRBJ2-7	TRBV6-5	CASRMDSTYEQYF	TGTGCCAGCAGAATGGACAGCACCTACGAGCAGTACTTC
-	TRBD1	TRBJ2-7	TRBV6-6	CASSFRQGSYEQYF	TGTGCCAGCAGTTTTAGACAGGGCTCCTACGAGCAGTACTTC
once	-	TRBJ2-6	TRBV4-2	CASSQVLRGTGANVLTF	TGTGCCAGCAGCCAAGTTTTGCGCGGTACTGGGGCCAACGTCCTGACTTTC
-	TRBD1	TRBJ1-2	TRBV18	CASSLTGNYGYTF	TGTGCCAGCTCACTGACAGGGAACTATGGCTACACCTTC
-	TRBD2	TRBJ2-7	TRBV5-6	CASTGTNAYEQYF	TGTGCCAGCACCGGGACTAATGCCTACGAGCAGTACTTC